This entry features one T cell receptor (beta chain) sequence. Its antigen is as yet unknown. From the RT-PCR reads, TCRdb called clonotypes with MiXCR, one entry per CDR3 protein. The sample lists 4,800 or so distinct CDR3 sequences; about two thirds were seen once. This specimen belongs to a study of yellow fever vaccine responses in identical twins. The CDR3 consists of 15 residues. V lost 2 bases to trimming and J lost 0 bases, with 9 bases between them. The germline CDR1 and CDR2 sequences are SGHNT and YENEEA. Study-level findings and limits: On the reported evidence, twins' vaccine T cell responses seemed partly convergent and partly personalized.

The sequence was collected from a woman aged 18-30 years who received the yellow fever vaccine. The source was T cells from blood (PBMCs), unsorted or a sorted subset (not recorded which), collected before or after yellow fever vaccination (not recorded which). The genes are TRBV11-3 and TRBJ2-3; perhaps TRBD2 as D (5 bases). The CDR3 DNA reads TGTGCCAGCAGCTTACAGCGGCGTAGCACAGATACGCAGTATTTT. Its protein is CASSLQRRSTDTQYF.